This T cell receptor beta chain was recorded in a study of blood T cell repertoires in COVID-19 (dated by TCRdb to 2019 to 2021). As for the study more broadly: The collaborator samples originated in the United States, Italy and Spain and spanned the acute and convalescent phases of COVID-19. The prospective study material was composed of cDNA or gDNA derived from T cells, B-cell-depleted T cells, or PBMCs. The dataset comprised deeply sampled blood TCRbeta repertoires from subjects exposed to, actively infected with, or recovered from COVID-19. The repertoires were released in a freely available public database meant as a resource for research on the immune response to SARS-CoV-2. Samples came from the ongoing ImmuneRACE study (first 160 participants) plus 1,254 subjects from 6 global collaborators. The sample metadata nearly always contained a de-identified subject ID, COVID-19 status, age in years and sex. Where HLA class I and class II types were available, the types were taken from metadata supplied by the sample provider, not from assay-based typing. Summary of the overall study and its limitations: Clinical and demographic metadata were provided uncurated, with the amount varying by source and participant.

Collaborating institutions collected whole blood in K2EDTA tubes following their own protocols. For TCRbeta analysis, collaborators shipped samples in one of three forms: frozen whole blood, isolated PBMCs, or DNA extracted from either of those sample types. With regard to this clone: Its antigen specificity is not known. No per-base quality is available; no much larger clone lies one base away.

TCRbeta CDR3 regions were amplified from genomic DNA by means of the immunoSEQ Assay, a bias-controlled multiplex PCR. On the study's bioinformatics: The number of nucleated cells in each sample was estimated from the amplification of reference gene primers within the assay. Sequence reads were collapsed and filtered to measure the absolute abundance of every unique TCRbeta CDR3 rearrangement. For each sample, productive Simpson clonality was calculated by taking the square root of Simpson's diversity index across productive rearrangements. TCRdb re-hosts the immuneACCESS table, in-frame sequences only. Its copies lack some clones; in the studies checked, an unresolved V gene accounts for under half of them, and the cause for the rest is not known. V, J and clone size derive from that table, while D and trimming were established from the DNA sequence. The sample yields some 150,000 clones; 82% were counted once. About 8% of the sample is in the top ten clones.

The CDR3 contains 13 residues, cysteine and phenylalanine counted. Only the CDR3 DNA stays, 39 bases, in frame from base 1. V drops 8 bases and J drops 5 bases, leaving 13 bases in between. Via the germline V gene, CDR1 is MNHEY and CDR2 SVGAGI. This TCR was sampled from a woman between 65 and 79 years old with acute or convalescent COVID-19. The sequenced sample was peripheral blood. Recombination connected TRBV6-5 to TRBJ1-5, and the D gene may be TRBD1, 5 bases matching. The DNA is as follows: TGTGCCAGCCGTCTGGGGCTCGATCAGCCCCAGCATTTT. Protein translation: CASRLGLDQPQHF.